The 2 T cell receptor beta chains below were found in one sample sequenced in a study of spatial heterogeneity in lung cancer. TCRdb ran MiXCR on the 5' RACE reads and lists one entry per CDR3 protein. The table records roughly 54,000 distinct CDR3 sequences, around 7.6% of them present only once. Time point of the sample: sample taken at primary tumor resection. From tumor, nontumor lung or frozen PBMC, whole RNA was taken unsorted for sequencing. Sequencing used PBMCs, obtained at surgery. Receptors originate from a female donor with early-stage non-small cell lung cancer.

This clonotype was seen a few times. This chain links TRBV6-6 with TRBJ1-2, with 7 bases aligning to TRBD1. Germline assignment: CDR1 MNHNY and CDR2 SVGAGI (reference sequence). V was pared by 2 bases and J by 5 bases, with 5 bases of the junction left unmatched. The CDR3 contains 14 residues. CDR3 bases: TGTGCCAGCAGTTACGTTGGGACAGAATATGGCTACACCTTC. This encodes CASSYVGTEYGYTF.

This clonotype was counted between two and nine times. The chain has TRBV4-3 and TRBJ2-5, with 9 bases lining up with TRBD2. The germline V gene encodes CDR1 LGHNA and CDR2 YSLEER. This CDR3 spans 15 amino acids. Trimming cost V 0 bases and J 5 bases; bases outside gene matches: 4. CDR3 in amino acids: CASSQDLAGLETQYF. CDR3 coding DNA: TGCGCCAGCAGCCAAGATCTAGCGGGGTTGGAGACCCAGTACTTC.